The entry below gives a single TCR beta chain sequence along with its context. Antigen specificity is unknown. This CDR3 is built from 13 residues. Trimming took off 10 bases at V and 0 bases at J, with 11 bases between the two ends. Germline loops: CDR1 SGHTA, CDR2 FQGNSA. The data derive from a study of CD8 T cells in Susac syndrome. Whole-study results and caveats: A relatively small number of individuals underwent TCR sequencing and HLA analysis.

The RNA, about 0.45 to 1 ug, was put through reverse transcription using random hexamers. Multiplex immunoSEQ PCR targeted 54 Vbeta and 13 Jbeta TCR beta segments. TCRdb reanalysed the immunoSEQ multiplex PCR reads using MiXCR and keeps one entry per CDR3 protein. The data hold about 210,000 distinct CDR3 sequences, with 85% to 95% observed a single time. Age- and sex-matched healthy donors served as the control group. TEMRA cells were FACS-enriched, unlike CD8+ and CD4+ T cells, which were negatively isolated. This chain connects TRBV7-2 to TRBJ2-3, with D uncertain. Sequenced: CD4+ T cells from PBMCs. The clonotype originates from a human donor in good health. CDR3 protein: CAKSAPSTDTQYF. The CDR3 coding sequence is TGTGCCAAGTCGGCTCCTAGCACAGATACGCAGTATTTT.